This TCR beta chain was identified during a study of T cells in Graves' hyperthyroidism and ophthalmopathy. At the level of the study: Peripheral blood sampling occurred at initial diagnosis, before any treatment.

As to this clonotype: The junction shows a germline mismatch at one end, possibly a read error.

Stable disease denoted Graves' hyperthyroidism without ophthalmopathy progression within 18 months. These patients, aged 18 to 65, had recently diagnosed hyperthyroidism lasting under 2 months. There were TCR beta CDR3 regions amplified from RNA transcripts. An initial round of RT-PCR targeting the TCR CDR3 relied on the HTBI primer set. TCRdb reprocessed the multiplex PCR reads via MiXCR and lists one record per CDR3 protein. This sample has hundreds of thousands of distinct CDR3 sequences, with 11% to 15% found just once. This sequence was found in a woman in her thirties or forties with Graves' hyperthyroidism. Sequenced: blood.

CDR3 in DNA: TGTGCCAGCAGCAAATCCGGGACGAACATGAACACTGAAGCTCTCTTT. It is translated as CASSKSGTNMNTEALF. The chain employs TRBV7-9 and TRBJ1-1, with D tentatively TRBD1 (5 bases). There are 16 residues in the CDR3. Per germline, CDR1 SEHNR and CDR2 FQNEAQ (reference sequence).